The 10 T cell receptor beta chains below come from one sample, sequenced in a study of T-cell reconstitution after alpha-beta-depleted transplantation in children (dated by TCRdb to between 2015 and 2016). Library creation used PCR. Instrument used: Illumina HiSeq 2500. To normalize quantification of the TCRbeta repertoire, the TCR libraries were built with molecular barcoding that relied on unique molecular identifiers. TCRdb took the public reads, trimmed them with fastp at Q25, ran MiXCR for clone calling and kept in-frame beta chains. Merged by CDR3 protein, the rows form single entries marked with the most common genes and DNA. This sample lists roughly 180,000 distinct CDR3 sequences; around 10% were detected once. The ten most abundant clones make up approximately 13% of the sample. Sample treatment or condition, as interpreted from the label and publication: allogeneic hematopoietic cell transplantation with graft depleted of TCRalphabeta T cells and CD19 B cells.

The sequencing used PBMCs, collected before TCRalphabeta/CD19-depleted stem cell transplant. The receptors shown here come from a boy aged 2 to 10 with acute myeloid leukemia, due to receive a stem cell transplant.

The DNA of the CDR3 is TGCAGTGCTAGGGCGACTAGTAGCTACAATGAGCAGTTCTTC. Protein: CSARATSSYNEQFF. The chain combines TRBV20-1 with TRBJ2-1, with D perhaps TRBD2 (6 bases). The CDR3 extends over 14 amino acids. Per germline, CDR1 DFQATT and CDR2 SNEGSKA (reference sequence). V was shortened by 3 bases and J by 3 bases, with 12 bases between the two germline ends.

Points on this clonotype: Just one base apart from a much larger clone, this may be a read error. The chain joins TRBV7-6 to TRBJ2-1; TRBD2 matches at 10 bases. CDR3 size: 16 residues. The V and J ends lost 4 bases and 8 bases, in that order; junction bases with no gene match: 11. The germline CDR1 and CDR2 sequences are SGHVS and FNYEAQ. The CDR3 DNA reads TGTGCCAGCAGCTCACTTACTAGCGGGACCTTCCATGAGCAGTTCTTC. Its protein is CASSSLTSGTFHEQFF.

In this sample, this clonotype turned up many times. The gene calls are TRBV4-1 and TRBJ2-5; D is unclear. Trimming shortened V by 2 bases and J by 5 bases, and 12 bases separated the two germline ends. The CDR3 runs 14 residues. Germline V gives CDR1 MGHRA, CDR2 YSYEKL. CDR3 DNA sequence: TGCGCCAGCAGCCAACCCTTTTCGGCCGAGACCCAGTACTTC. The encoded protein is CASSQPFSAETQYF.

The table lists this clonotype with many counts. This chain uses TRBV27 with TRBJ2-5; 7 bases map to TRBD1. CDR1 and CDR2 (germline): MNHEY, SMNVEV (reference sequence). V shed 2 bases, J shed 5 bases, and the junction held 8 bases outside the gene matches. CDR3 size: 15 residues. The CDR3 bases are TGTGCCAGCAGTTTAAAAGACAGGGAGAAGGAGACCCAGTACTTC. This gives the protein CASSLKDREKETQYF.

This clonotype was detected many times. The genes are TRBV27 and TRBJ1-1; D gene uncertain. V was cut by 3 bases and J by 1 base, with 9 bases left in between. Germline V lookup: CDR1 MNHEY, CDR2 SMNVEV (reference sequence). There are 14 residues in the CDR3. CDR3 protein: CASSFVYPNTEAFF. CDR3 bases: TGTGCCAGCAGTTTCGTGTATCCGAACACTGAAGCTTTCTTT.

This clonotype was recorded many times. CDR3 nucleotide sequence: TGCAGCGTTGAAGTGGGAGAGACTTTCTTT. It encodes CSVEVGETFF. The rearrangement joins TRBV29-1 to TRBJ1-1; D is unclear. This CDR3 has 10 amino acids. Per the germline V gene, CDR1 is SQVTM and CDR2 is ANQGSEA. V dropped 1 base and J dropped 12 bases, with 9 bases sitting between them.

This clonotype has ten or more counts. The chain is built from TRBV7-3 and TRBJ1-1, with a possible D match to TRBD1 (5 bases). Germline assignment: CDR1 SGHTA and CDR2 FQGTGA. V was pared by 8 bases and J by 4 bases, with 14 bases between. The CDR3 runs to 13 residues. CDR3 DNA: TGTGCCAGCGCCTGGGGGTCGGGCACTGAAGCTTTCTTT. Translated: CASAWGSGTEAFF.

This clonotype was seen many times. The CDR3 DNA reads TGCGCCAGCAGCTTGACCGCGGGCACCTACGAGCAGTACGTC. This sequence encodes CASSLTAGTYEQYV. This chain links TRBV5-1 with TRBJ2-7, with D possibly being TRBD2 (5 bases). CDR1 SGHRS and CDR2 YFSETQ come from the germline V gene. The CDR3 runs 14 residues. V gave up 1 base and J gave up 2 bases, with 10 bases separating them.

In its sample, this clonotype was seen many times. The chain joins TRBV7-9 to TRBJ1-1, with no clear D. CDR1 is SEHNR, CDR2 FQNEAQ, per germline (reference sequence). Trimming left V 0 bases short and J 6 bases short, with 2 bases between. The CDR3 length is 11 residues. The DNA for the CDR3 is TGTGCCAGCAGCTTAGCTCCTGAAGCTTTCTTT. It is translated as CASSLAPEAFF.

In its sample, this clonotype was seen many times. V and J are TRBV20-1 and TRBJ2-3; the D is unclear. Germline values: CDR1 DFQATT, CDR2 SNEGSKA (reference sequence). Trimming took 2 bases from V and 6 from J, leaving 15 bases between them. The CDR3 runs 14 residues. The CDR3 DNA reads as TGCAGTGCTAGATACCAGGACCCGGTGGATACGCAGTATTTT. Protein: CSARYQDPVDTQYF.